The rows below give T cell receptor beta chains drawn from one sample of a study of cytomegalovirus exposure and HLA in healthy donors. Profiled with immunoSEQ multiplex PCR; TCRdb holds only in-frame clones, not every one. The profile covers more than 150,000 clones, with 70% to 85% appearing a single time and 1% to 1.5% taken by the ten largest. The material sequenced was PBMCs. The origin of the receptors is a girl aged 2-10 years in good health and CMV-seropositive. Both conserved end residues are trimmed from each CDR3. Each record gives: D gene, V gene, CDR3 protein. D genes are given only for firm matches.

D gene: NA
V gene: TRBV6-4
CDR3 protein: ATGSEGGYT

D gene: NA
V gene: TRBV6-1
CDR3 protein: ASSESLARQPQH

D gene: NA
V gene: TRBV9
CDR3 protein: ASSVGAGMNTEAF

D gene: TRBD2
V gene: TRBV28
CDR3 protein: ASSFGLALDIQY

D gene: TRBD2
V gene: TRBV6-5
CDR3 protein: ASSRTSGSGETQY

D gene: TRBD1
V gene: TRBV7-3
CDR3 protein: ASSLGQGTEAF

D gene: NA
V gene: TRBV6-5
CDR3 protein: ASSFDSYRSYEQY

D gene: NA
V gene: TRBV28
CDR3 protein: ASSFPDRPNTEAF

D gene: TRBD1
V gene: TRBV19
CDR3 protein: ASSILAGQGFSPLH

D gene: NA
V gene: TRBV7-6
CDR3 protein: ASSLWGGSGNTIY

D gene: TRBD2
V gene: TRBV5-4
CDR3 protein: ASSPLAGTTQY

D gene: NA
V gene: TRBV18
CDR3 protein: ASSPPSISNQPQH

D gene: TRBD2
V gene: TRBV28
CDR3 protein: ASGTTSGQETQY

D gene: NA
V gene: TRBV28
CDR3 protein: ASSSGSYGYT

D gene: NA
V gene: TRBV9
CDR3 protein: ASSVVEGSALH

D gene: NA
V gene: TRBV7-3
CDR3 protein: ASSLRNEQF

D gene: TRBD1
V gene: TRBV6-1
CDR3 protein: ASSVGQGRST

D gene: NA
V gene: TRBV19
CDR3 protein: ASSMTAEAF

D gene: NA
V gene: TRBV6-6
CDR3 protein: ASSSVETYNEQF

D gene: NA
V gene: TRBV21-1
CDR3 protein: ASSKGGRELGSDYT

D gene: NA
V gene: TRBV30
CDR3 protein: AWSREPPVNYGYT

D gene: NA
V gene: TRBV27
CDR3 protein: ASSFSQSRPYEQY

D gene: TRBD1
V gene: TRBV11-2
CDR3 protein: ASSFGTVTSYEQY

D gene: NA
V gene: TRBV7-8
CDR3 protein: ASSPLGFEKLF

D gene: TRBD2
V gene: TRBV6-5
CDR3 protein: ASSYGGAGANVLT

D gene: NA
V gene: TRBV6-1
CDR3 protein: ASSDPTRPGGNTDTQY

D gene: TRBD1
V gene: TRBV5-1
CDR3 protein: ASSFDRDYEQY

D gene: TRBD1
V gene: TRBV28
CDR3 protein: ASSPRTGTGGEKQY

D gene: TRBD1
V gene: TRBV11-2
CDR3 protein: ASSWTGVSEQY

D gene: TRBD1
V gene: TRBV5-6
CDR3 protein: ASSLRGTGDT

D gene: TRBD2
V gene: TRBV6-6
CDR3 protein: ASSSTLAGGLYEQY

D gene: TRBD2
V gene: TRBV5-1
CDR3 protein: ASSLASGGFATDTQY

D gene: NA
V gene: TRBV9
CDR3 protein: ASSRGSTNEKLF

D gene: NA
V gene: TRBV5-5
CDR3 protein: ASSLWGHEQY

D gene: TRBD1
V gene: TRBV6-1
CDR3 protein: ASSQWDRGYT

D gene: NA
V gene: TRBV27
CDR3 protein: ASSPTPSNTEAF

D gene: TRBD1
V gene: TRBV5-4
CDR3 protein: ASSRGEDRPSVLT

D gene: TRBD1
V gene: TRBV19
CDR3 protein: ASSLQGVRAEAF

D gene: NA
V gene: TRBV5-6
CDR3 protein: ASSPWAAKTGGIQPQH

D gene: TRBD1
V gene: TRBV5-1
CDR3 protein: ASGPRTGTEAF

D gene: TRBD1
V gene: TRBV11-3
CDR3 protein: ASSDRGIRSGELF

D gene: TRBD1
V gene: TRBV6-5
CDR3 protein: ASSKYRGPRYEQY

D gene: NA
V gene: TRBV29-1
CDR3 protein: SVGLVKLFPYNEQF

D gene: NA
V gene: TRBV5-1
CDR3 protein: ASGAPVNPTQY

D gene: NA
V gene: TRBV27
CDR3 protein: ATERAGRTDTQY

D gene: NA
V gene: TRBV5-1
CDR3 protein: ASSLAGDVDEQY

D gene: TRBD2
V gene: TRBV28
CDR3 protein: ASSTRRGTSGRGEQF

D gene: TRBD1
V gene: TRBV11-1
CDR3 protein: ASSPGGQGALNTEAF

D gene: NA
V gene: TRBV6-6
CDR3 protein: ASSYRLVYGDEQF

D gene: NA
V gene: TRBV28
CDR3 protein: ASSVLVNEQF

D gene: NA
V gene: TRBV6-5
CDR3 protein: ASSYLGEGEKLF

D gene: NA
V gene: TRBV2
CDR3 protein: ASSEVVVGTRQY

D gene: NA
V gene: TRBV9
CDR3 protein: ASRLDRYTGELF

D gene: TRBD2
V gene: TRBV6-1
CDR3 protein: ASRWTGGETGELF